This entry is about one T cell receptor (beta chain). Its specificity is not known. TCRdb's copy holds only in-frame clones and misses some; the assay was immunoSEQ multiplex PCR. The table lists over 80,000 clones, roughly 89% of them singletons, with 2.5% to 3.5% in the top ten. CDR1 GTSNPN and CDR2 SVGIG come from the germline V gene (reference sequence). This CDR3 contains 15 residues. Trimming took 2 bases from V and 0 from J, leaving 11 bases between them. Relapse was seen in all patients after autologous stem cell transplantation, and brentuximab vedotin exposure was variable. This entry belongs to a study of PD-1 blockade in classical Hodgkin lymphoma. Study conclusions and caveats: Newly diagnosed patients had baseline TCR diversity that was reportedly lower than that of healthy donors. The CD4+ diversity rise by C4D1 was clearest in complete responders. Undefined causes, possibly disease activity or prior therapy, underlie the repertoire differences.

The receptor was isolated from a human donor with classical Hodgkin lymphoma. The chain has TRBV30 and TRBJ2-1; perhaps TRBD1 as D (5 bases). Here the sequenced sample was peripheral blood mononuclear cells (PBMCs), taken at baseline. The CDR3 spells CAWSRNRGSYNEQFF. CDR3 coding DNA: TGTGCCTGGAGTCGAAATAGGGGCTCCTACAATGAGCAGTTCTTC.